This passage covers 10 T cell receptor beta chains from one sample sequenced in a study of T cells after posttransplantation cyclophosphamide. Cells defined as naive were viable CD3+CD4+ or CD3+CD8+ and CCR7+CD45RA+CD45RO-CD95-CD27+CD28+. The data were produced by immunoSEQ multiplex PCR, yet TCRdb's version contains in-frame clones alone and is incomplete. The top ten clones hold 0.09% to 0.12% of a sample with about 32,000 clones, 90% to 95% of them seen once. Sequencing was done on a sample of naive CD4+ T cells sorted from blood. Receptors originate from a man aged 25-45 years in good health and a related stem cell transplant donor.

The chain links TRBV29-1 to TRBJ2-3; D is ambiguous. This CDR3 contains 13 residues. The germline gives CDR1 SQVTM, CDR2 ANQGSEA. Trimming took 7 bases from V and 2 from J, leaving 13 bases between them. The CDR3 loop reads CSAAVVTTDTQYF. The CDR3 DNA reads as TGCAGCGCTGCAGTGGTCACCACAGATACGCAGTATTTT.

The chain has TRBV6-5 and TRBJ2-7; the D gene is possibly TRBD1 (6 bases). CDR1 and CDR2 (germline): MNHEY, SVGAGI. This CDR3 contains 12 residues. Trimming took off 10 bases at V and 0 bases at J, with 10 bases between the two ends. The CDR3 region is CATEDSSYEQYF. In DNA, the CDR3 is TGTGCCACCGAGGACAGCTCCTACGAGCAGTACTTC.

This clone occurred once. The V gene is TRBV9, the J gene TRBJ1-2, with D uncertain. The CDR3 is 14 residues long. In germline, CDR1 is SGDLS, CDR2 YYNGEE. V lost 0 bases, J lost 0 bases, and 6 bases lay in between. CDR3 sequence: CASSVGGANYGYTF. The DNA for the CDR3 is TGTGCCAGCAGCGTAGGAGGAGCTAACTATGGCTACACCTTC.

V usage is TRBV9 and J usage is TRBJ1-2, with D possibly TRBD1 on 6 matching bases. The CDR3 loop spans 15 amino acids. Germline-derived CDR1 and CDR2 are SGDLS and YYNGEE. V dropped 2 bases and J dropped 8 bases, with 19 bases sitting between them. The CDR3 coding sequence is TGTGCCAGCAGCGTCAGTACAGGGTTGCTGGAAGGCTACACCTTC. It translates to CASSVSTGLLEGYTF.

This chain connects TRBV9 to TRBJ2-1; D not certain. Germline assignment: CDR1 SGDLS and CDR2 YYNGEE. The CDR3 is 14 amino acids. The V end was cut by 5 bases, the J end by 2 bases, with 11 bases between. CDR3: CASRFMTTYNEQFF. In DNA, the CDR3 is TGTGCCAGCAGGTTCATGACAACCTACAATGAGCAGTTCTTC. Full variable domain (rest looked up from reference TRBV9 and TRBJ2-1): DSGVTQTPKHLITATGQRVTLRCSPRSGDLSVYWYQQSLDQGLQFLIQYYNGEERAKGNILERFSAQQFPDLHSELNLSSLELGDSALYFCASRFMTTYNEQFFGPGTRLTVL.

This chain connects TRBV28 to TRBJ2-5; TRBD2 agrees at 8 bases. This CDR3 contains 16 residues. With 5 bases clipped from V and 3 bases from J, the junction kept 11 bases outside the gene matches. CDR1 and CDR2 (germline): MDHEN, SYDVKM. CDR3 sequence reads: CASSILLGGAKETQYF. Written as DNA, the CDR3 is TGTGCCAGCAGTATCCTGCTCGGGGGGGCCAAAGAGACCCAGTACTTC.

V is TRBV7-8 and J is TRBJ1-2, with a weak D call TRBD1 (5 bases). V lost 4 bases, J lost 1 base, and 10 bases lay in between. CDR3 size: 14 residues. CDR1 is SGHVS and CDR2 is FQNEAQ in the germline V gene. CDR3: CASSWTNDNYGYTF. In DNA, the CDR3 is TGTGCCAGCAGCTGGACAAACGATAACTATGGCTACACCTTC.

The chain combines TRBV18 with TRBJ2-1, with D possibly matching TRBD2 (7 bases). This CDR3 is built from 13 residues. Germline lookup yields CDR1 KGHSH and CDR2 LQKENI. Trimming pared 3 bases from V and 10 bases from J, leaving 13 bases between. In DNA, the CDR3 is TGTGCCAGCTCACCCGGGGGGCTGGGAGAGCAGTTCTTC. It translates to CASSPGGLGEQFF.

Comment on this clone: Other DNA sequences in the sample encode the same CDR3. The CDR3, as DNA: TGCGCCAGCAGCCTTGGACAGGGTGGCTCACCCCTCCACTTT. Amino acids: CASSLGQGGSPLHF. The chain has TRBV5-1 and TRBJ1-6; 8 bases line up with TRBD1. The germline V gene encodes CDR1 SGHRS and CDR2 YFSETQ. Trimming removed 4 bases from V and 10 bases from J; junction bases left unmatched: 7. The CDR3 spans 14 residues.

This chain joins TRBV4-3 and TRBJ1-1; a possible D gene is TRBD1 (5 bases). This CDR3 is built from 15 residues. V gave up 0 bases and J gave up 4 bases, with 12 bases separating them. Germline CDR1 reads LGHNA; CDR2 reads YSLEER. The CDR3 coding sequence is TGCGCCAGCAGCCAAGAGGGGGGTGCGGCCACTGAAGCTTTCTTT. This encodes CASSQEGGAATEAFF.